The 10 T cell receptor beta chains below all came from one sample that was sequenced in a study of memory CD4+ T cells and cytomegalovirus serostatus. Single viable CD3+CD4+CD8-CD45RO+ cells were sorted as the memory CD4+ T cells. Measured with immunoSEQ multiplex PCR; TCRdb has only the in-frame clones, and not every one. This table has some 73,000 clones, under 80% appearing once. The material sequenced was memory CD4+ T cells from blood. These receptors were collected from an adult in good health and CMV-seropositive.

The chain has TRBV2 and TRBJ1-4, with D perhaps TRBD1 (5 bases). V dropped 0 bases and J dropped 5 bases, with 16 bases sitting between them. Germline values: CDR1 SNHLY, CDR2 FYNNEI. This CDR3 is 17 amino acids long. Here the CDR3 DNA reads TGTGCCAGCAGTGAAGCGGGCAGGCGGGGGAAGAATGAAAAACTGTTTTTT. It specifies CASSEAGRRGKNEKLFF.

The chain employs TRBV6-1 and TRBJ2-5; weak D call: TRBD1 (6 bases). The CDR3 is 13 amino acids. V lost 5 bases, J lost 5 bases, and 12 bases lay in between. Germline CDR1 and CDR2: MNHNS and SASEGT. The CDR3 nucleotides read TGTGCCAGCAGTAGACAGGTTGCCGAGACCCAGTACTTC. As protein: CASSRQVAETQYF.

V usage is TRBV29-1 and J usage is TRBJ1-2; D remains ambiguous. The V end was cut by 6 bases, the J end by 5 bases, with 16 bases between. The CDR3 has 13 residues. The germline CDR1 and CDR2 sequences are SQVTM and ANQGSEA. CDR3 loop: CSVPPTGKYGYTF. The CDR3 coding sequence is TGCAGCGTCCCCCCCACGGGGAAGTATGGCTACACCTTC.

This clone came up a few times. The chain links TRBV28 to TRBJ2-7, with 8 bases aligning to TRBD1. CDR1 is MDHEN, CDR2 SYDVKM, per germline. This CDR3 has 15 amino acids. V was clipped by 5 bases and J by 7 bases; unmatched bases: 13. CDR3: CASSGGGQGAWEQYF. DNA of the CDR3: TGTGCCAGCAGTGGGGGTGGGCAGGGGGCGTGGGAGCAGTACTTC. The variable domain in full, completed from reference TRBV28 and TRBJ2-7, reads DVKVTQSSRYLVKRTGEKVFLECVQDMDHENMFWYRQDPGLGLRLIYFSYDVKMKEKGDIPEGYSVSREKKERFSLILESASTNQTSMYLCASSGGGQGAWEQYFGPGTRLTVT.

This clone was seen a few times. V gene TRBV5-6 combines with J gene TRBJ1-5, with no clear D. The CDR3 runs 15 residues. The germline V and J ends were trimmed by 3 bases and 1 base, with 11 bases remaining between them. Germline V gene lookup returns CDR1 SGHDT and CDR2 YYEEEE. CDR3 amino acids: CASSYGLQSNQPQHF. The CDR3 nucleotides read TGTGCCAGCAGCTATGGACTACAGAGCAATCAGCCCCAGCATTTT.

CDR3 in amino acids: CASSEVAEGSINGNTEAFF. CDR3 nucleotide sequence: TGTGCCAGCAGTGAAGTAGCTGAGGGGTCAATTAACGGGAACACTGAAGCTTTCTTT. This rearrangement joins TRBV6-1 to TRBJ1-1, with TRBD1 as a possible D gene (5 bases). The CDR3 consists of 19 residues. The ends were cut back, 1 base at V and 1 base at J, with 22 bases in the middle. Germline V lookup: CDR1 MNHNS, CDR2 SASEGT.

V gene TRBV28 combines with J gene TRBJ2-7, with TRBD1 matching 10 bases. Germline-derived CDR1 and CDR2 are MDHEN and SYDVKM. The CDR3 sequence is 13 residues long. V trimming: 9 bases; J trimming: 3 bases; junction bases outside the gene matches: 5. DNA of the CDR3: TGTGCCAGTTCGGGACAGGGGATCTACGAGCAGTACGTC. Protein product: CASSGQGIYEQYV.

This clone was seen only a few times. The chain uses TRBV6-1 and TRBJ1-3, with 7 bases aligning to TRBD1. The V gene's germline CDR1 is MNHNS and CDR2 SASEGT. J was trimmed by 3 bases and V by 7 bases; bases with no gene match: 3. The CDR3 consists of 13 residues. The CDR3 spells CASTRDSGNTIYF. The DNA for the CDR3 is TGTGCCAGCACCCGGGACAGTGGAAACACCATATATTTT.

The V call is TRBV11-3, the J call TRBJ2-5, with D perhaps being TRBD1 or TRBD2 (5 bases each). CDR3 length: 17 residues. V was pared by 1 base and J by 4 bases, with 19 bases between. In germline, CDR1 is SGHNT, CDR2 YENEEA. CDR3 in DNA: TGTGCCAGCAGCTTAGTCTCCTGGGACGGAGGCGGAGAGACCCAGTACTTC. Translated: CASSLVSWDGGGETQYF.

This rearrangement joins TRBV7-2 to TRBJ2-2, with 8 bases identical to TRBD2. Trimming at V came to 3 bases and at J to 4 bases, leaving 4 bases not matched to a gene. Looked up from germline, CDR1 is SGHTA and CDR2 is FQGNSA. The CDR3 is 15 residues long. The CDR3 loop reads CASSFGGGRTGELFF. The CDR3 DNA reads TGTGCCAGCAGCTTCGGGGGGGGCCGCACCGGGGAGCTGTTTTTT.